The TCR beta chain described here comes from a study of high-grade serous ovarian cancer treatment subgroups. The tumor samples were collected prior to definitive surgery or chemotherapy. Germline CDR1 and CDR2: SGHDN and FVKESK. V lost 4 bases, J lost 5 bases, and 7 bases stayed unmatched. CDR3 length equals 14 residues. This table comes from immunoSEQ multiplex PCR, and its TCRdb copy is limited to in-frame clones, with some not included. The repertoire holds 2,000 to 2,500 clones, with roughly two thirds as singletons. Overall study findings and caveats: Only CDR3 was analyzed; CDR1 and CDR2 were not.

A word on this clone: Its specificity is unknown.

The rearrangement uses TRBV14 and TRBJ2-5, with 7 bases fitting TRBD2. The TCR originated in a human donor with high-grade serous ovarian cancer. Sequenced sample: tumor tissue. The CDR3 loop reads CASSPGLGWETQYF. CDR3 sequence (DNA): TGTGCCAGCAGCCCCGGACTAGGGTGGGAGACCCAGTACTTC. The entire variable domain, with the rest obtained from reference TRBV14 and TRBJ2-5, is as follows: EAGVTQFPSHSVIEKGQTVTLRCDPISGHDNLYWYRRVMGKEIKFLLHFVKESKQDESGMPNNRFLAERTGGTYSTLKVQPAELEDSGVYFCASSPGLGWETQYFGPGTRLLVL.